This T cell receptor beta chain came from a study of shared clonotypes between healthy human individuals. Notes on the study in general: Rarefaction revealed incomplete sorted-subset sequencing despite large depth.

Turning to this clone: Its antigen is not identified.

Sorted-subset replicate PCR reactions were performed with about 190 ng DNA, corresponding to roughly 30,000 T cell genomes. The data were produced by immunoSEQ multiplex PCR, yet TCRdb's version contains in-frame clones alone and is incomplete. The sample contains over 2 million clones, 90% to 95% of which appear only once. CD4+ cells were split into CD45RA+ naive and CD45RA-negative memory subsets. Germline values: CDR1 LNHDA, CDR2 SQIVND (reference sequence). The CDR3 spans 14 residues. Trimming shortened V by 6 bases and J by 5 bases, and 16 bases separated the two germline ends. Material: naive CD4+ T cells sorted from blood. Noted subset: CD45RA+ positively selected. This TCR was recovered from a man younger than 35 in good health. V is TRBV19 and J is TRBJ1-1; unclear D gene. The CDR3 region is CASRSPTPSTEAFF. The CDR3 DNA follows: TGTGCCAGTAGGAGCCCGACACCCTCAACTGAAGCTTTCTTT. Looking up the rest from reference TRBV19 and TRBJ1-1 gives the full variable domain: DGGITQSPKYLFRKEGQNVTLSCEQNLNHDAMYWYRQDPGQGLRLIYYSQIVNDFQKGDIAEGYSVSREKKESFPLTVTSAQKNPTAFYLCASRSPTPSTEAFFGQGTRLTVV.